One and the same sample provided the 6 T cell receptor beta chains below, sequenced in a study of T-cell reconstitution after alpha-beta-depleted transplantation in children. Using unique molecular identifiers, the investigators prepared the TCRbeta library. Each CDR3 protein is one row after TCRdb ran MiXCR on the PCR reads. The sample carries about 540,000 distinct CDR3 sequences, 25% to 30% recorded once. The sample in question was PBMCs, obtained before TCRalphabeta/CD19-depleted stem cell transplant. Every receptor here comes from a boy under three years old with Wiskott-Aldrich syndrome, due to receive a stem cell transplant.

This clonotype was counted only a few times. The J gene is TRBJ2-7, the V gene TRBV20-1, with 13 bases fitting TRBD2. J was trimmed by 1 base and V by 5 bases; bases with no gene match: 8. Germline loops: CDR1 DFQATT, CDR2 SNEGSKA (reference sequence). The CDR3 consists of 16 residues. The DNA of the CDR3 is TGCAGTGCTCTTGGACTAGCGGGAGCTTGGTCCTACGAGCAGTACTTC. This gives the protein CSALGLAGAWSYEQYF.

This clonotype occurred a few times. The CDR3 DNA reads TGCGCCAGCAGCTTTGGTAGCGGTCGTGGAGAGACCCAGTACTTC. Translating gives CASSFGSGRGETQYF. The chain is built from TRBV5-1 and TRBJ2-5, with a possible D match to TRBD2 (6 bases). CDR1 and CDR2 (germline): SGHRS, YFSETQ. V lost 2 bases, J lost 4 bases, and 15 bases lay in between. CDR3 size: 15 residues. Looking up the rest from reference TRBV5-1 and TRBJ2-5 gives the full variable domain: KAGVTQTPRYLIKTRGQQVTLSCSPISGHRSVSWYQQTPGQGLQFLFEYFSETQRNKGNFPGRFSGRQFSNSRSEMNVSTLELGDSALYLCASSFGSGRGETQYFGPGTRLLVL.

The table lists this clonotype with a few counts. The chain uses TRBV28 and TRBJ1-5, with 12 bases identical to TRBD1. Trimming cost V 3 bases and J 5 bases; bases outside gene matches: 5. CDR1 is MDHEN and CDR2 is SYDVKM in the germline V gene. The CDR3 runs 16 residues. The CDR3, as DNA: TGTGCCAGCAGTTTGCCCGGGACAGGGGGCTATCAGCCCCAGCATTTT. It encodes CASSLPGTGGYQPQHF.

In its sample, this clonotype was seen a few times. The V and J genes are TRBV5-1 and TRBJ2-3, with D possibly called TRBD1 or TRBD2 (5 bases each). Deletions cut 5 bases from V and 6 bases from J, with 19 bases between. The CDR3 length is 15 residues. Germline-derived CDR1 and CDR2 are SGHRS and YFSETQ. The CDR3 DNA sequence: TGCGCCAGCAGGCCCGGGGACCCCGCTTTTGATACGCAGTATTTT. Translating it yields CASRPGDPAFDTQYF.

There are many counts of this clonotype. The rearrangement uses TRBV12-3 or TRBV12-4 and TRBJ2-6; D may correspond to TRBD1 or TRBD2 (5 bases each). Trimming cost V 6 bases and J 0 bases, with 15 bases left between them. CDR3 length equals 17 residues. The CDR3 nucleotides are TGTGCCAGCAGGCCCGGGACCCCCATCTCTGGGGCCAACGTCCTGACTTTC. Protein: CASRPGTPISGANVLTF.

This clonotype has only a few counts. V usage is TRBV6-1 and J usage is TRBJ2-3; D tentatively reads TRBD1 or TRBD2 (5 bases each). The CDR3 has 16 amino acids. Per germline, CDR1 MNHNS and CDR2 SASEGT. V lost 6 bases, J lost 2 bases, and 18 bases lay in between. The CDR3 spells CASSPHRRASTDTQYF. The CDR3 DNA is TGTGCCAGCAGCCCCCACAGGCGGGCTTCCACAGATACGCAGTATTTT.